The clone carrying this T cell receptor beta chain came up a few times. Its cognate antigen is unknown. The sample comes from a study of cytomegalovirus exposure and HLA in healthy donors. The PCR employed 60 Vbeta primers together with 13 Jbeta primers. The table came from immunoSEQ multiplex PCR; TCRdb's copy has only in-frame clones and leaves some out. The sample contains roughly 130,000 clones, about 61% of which appear only once. This CDR3 contains 14 residues. Germline-derived CDR1 and CDR2 are SNHLY and FYNNEI. Trimming took off 7 bases at V and 4 bases at J, with 16 bases between the two ends. The study's findings and limits: TCR beta sequences numbering 15,000 to 20,000 were associated with HLA alleles at 0.05 false discovery rate in a later analysis. Cytomegalovirus status was reportedly diagnosed by the classifier with high specificity and sensitivity. Most of the TCR beta V segments (in an earlier analysis) were productive either about 87% or about 30% of the time. In a later analysis, V- and J-gene trimming of beta chains associated with a DCLRE1C missense variant, replicated independently.

Sequenced input: PBMCs. V is TRBV2 and J is TRBJ1-1; possible D gene TRBD1, 6 bases. The source of this sequence is a male donor in good health and CMV-seronegative. CDR3: CASILGGGRTEAFF. CDR3 bases: TGTGCCAGCATCCTAGGGGGGGGTCGCACTGAAGCTTTCTTT.